A single sample gave rise to the 21 T cell receptor beta chains below, sequenced in a study of prognosis after radiotherapy for stage I lung cancer (dated by TCRdb to the early 2020s). These reads were obtained on an Illumina HiSeq 3000. Two rounds of multiplex PCR were performed to amplify the TCR beta CDR3 region from genomic DNA. The first PCR round used primers specific to each TRBV and TRBJ gene, with sequences filed in Chinese patent CN105087789A. TCRdb ran its own pipeline on the public reads, namely fastp trimming at Q25 and MiXCR clone calling, and kept in-frame beta chains. All rows with the same CDR3 protein become a single entry with the most common DNA and genes. In all, the sample holds about 26,000 distinct CDR3 sequences, and about 41% of those were seen once. Under 35% of the sample is in the top ten clones. This sample comprised PBMCs, obtained before or after stereotactic body radiation therapy (not recorded which). The receptors were gathered from a donor at least 50 years old with non-small cell lung cancer.

This clonotype was recorded many times. This chain joins TRBV19 and TRBJ2-7; the D is unclear. The germline V gene encodes CDR1 LNHDA and CDR2 SQIVND (reference sequence). Trimming took 2 bases from V and 1 from J, leaving 12 bases between them. The CDR3 runs to 15 residues. CDR3 residues: CASSISPDPSYEQYF. The CDR3 DNA is TGTGCCAGTAGTATATCCCCCGACCCGTCCTACGAGCAGTACTTC.

This clonotype was recorded many times. This chain links TRBV2 with TRBJ2-3; 8 positions agree with TRBD1. The CDR3 has 13 amino acids. V trimming: 10 bases; J trimming: 5 bases; junction bases outside the gene matches: 8. The germline V gene has CDR1 SNHLY and CDR2 FYNNEI. The CDR3 DNA reads as TGTGCCACGCAGGGGGCGATGGAAGATACGCAGTATTTT. The encoded protein is CATQGAMEDTQYF.

This clonotype was seen repeatedly, ten times or more. The chain links TRBV7-6 to TRBJ2-7, with 8 bases lining up with TRBD2. The V segment lost 5 bases and the J segment 6 bases; nucleotides outside the gene matches: 6. The CDR3 totals 13 residues. Looked up from germline, CDR1 is SGHVS and CDR2 is FNYEAQ. CDR3 protein: CASSVSGAREQYF. Here the CDR3 DNA reads TGTGCCAGCAGCGTTAGCGGGGCTCGCGAGCAGTACTTC.

This clonotype has at least ten counts. The chain is built from TRBV7-9 and TRBJ2-7; possible D gene TRBD2, 6 bases. V was clipped by 4 bases and J by 5 bases, with 9 bases between them. Germline V gives CDR1 SEHNR, CDR2 FQNEAQ (reference sequence). The CDR3 extends over 12 amino acids. CDR3 sequence reads: CASSWSGDEQYF. CDR3 coding DNA: TGTGCCAGCAGCTGGTCGGGGGACGAGCAGTACTTC.

Regarding this clonotype: A far larger clone is one base from this, pointing to a likely read error. The chain has TRBV7-8 and TRBJ2-1; D is perhaps TRBD1 (6 bases). Per the germline V gene, CDR1 is SGHVS and CDR2 is FQNEAQ. The CDR3 is 13 amino acids. CDR3 sequence: CVSSLGGYSEQFF. For the CDR3, the DNA is TGTGTCAGCAGCTTAGGGGGATACTCTGAGCAGTTCTTC.

This clonotype was found many times. A single base separates this from a much larger clone, so it may be a read error. J is TRBJ1-2 and V is TRBV13, with D possibly being TRBD1 (5 bases). Germline lookup yields CDR1 PRHDT and CDR2 FYEKMQ (reference sequence). The CDR3 covers 18 residues. The CDR3 coding sequence is TGTGCCAGCAGCTTAGGTGCCCGTGGGGGAGGGCTGAAATATGGCCACACCTTC. This gives the protein CASSLGARGGGLKYGHTF.

Remarks on this clonotype: In this CDR3 the conserved last residue, phenylalanine or tryptophan, is missing, so a read error is likely. The gene calls are TRBV7-7 and TRBJ2-5, with a tentative D call TRBD2 (6 bases). Germline V gene sequence: CDR1 SSHAT, CDR2 FNYEAQ (reference sequence). There are 19 residues in the CDR3. CDR3 protein: CASSSSGDPVFAGLQTQYL. CDR3 sequence (DNA): TGTGCTAGCAGCTCCTCAGGAGACCCAGTATTCGCGGGGTTGCAGACCCAGTACTTG.

This clonotype was detected ten times or more. The V and J genes are TRBV6-9 and TRBJ2-3, with D tentatively TRBD1 (6 bases). Per the germline V gene, CDR1 is MNHGY and CDR2 is SVAAGI. The CDR3 runs to 16 residues. Trimming pared 3 bases from V and 6 bases from J, leaving 19 bases between. Here the CDR3 reads CASSYSKPGVGDTQYF. CDR3 in DNA: TGTGCCAGCAGTTACTCGAAACCAGGGGTTGGGGATACGCAGTATTTT.

This clonotype showed up many times. The rearrangement uses TRBV12-3 or TRBV12-4 and TRBJ2-4, with 8 bases identical to TRBD1. The CDR3 is 17 amino acids. The junction had 9 bases not matched to a gene; V was cut back by 5 bases and J by 0 bases. The CDR3 DNA reads TGTGCCAGCAGTCCAACAACAGGGGGATTAGCCAAAAACATTCAGTACTTC. As protein: CASSPTTGGLAKNIQYF.

This clonotype was detected many times. The V gene is TRBV11-2, the J gene TRBJ2-5, with 9 bases aligning to TRBD2. CDR3 size: 19 residues. Trimming at V came to 3 bases and at J to 4 bases, leaving 18 bases not matched to a gene. From germline, CDR1 is SGHAT and CDR2 FQNNGV. The CDR3 loop reads CASSLGRGASGIIGETQYF. CDR3 DNA sequence: TGTGCCAGCAGCTTGGGACGGGGGGCTAGCGGGATAATCGGAGAGACCCAGTACTTC. Full variable domain (rest looked up from reference TRBV11-2 and TRBJ2-5): EAGVAQSPRYKIIEKRQSVAFWCNPISGHATLYWYQQILGQGPKLLIQFQNNGVVDDSQLPKDRFSAERLKGVDSTLKIQPAKLEDSAVYLCASSLGRGASGIIGETQYFGPGTRLLVL.

By proportion, this clonotype is medium-sized. V and J are TRBV7-3 and TRBJ1-2; a weak D match, TRBD1 (5 bases). The CDR3 contains 14 residues. V lost 1 base to trimming and J lost 2 bases, with 8 bases between them. The germline V gene has CDR1 SGHTA and CDR2 FQGTGA. As DNA, the CDR3 is TGTGCCAGCAGCTTAATTCCAGGGAACTATGGCTACACCTTC. This encodes CASSLIPGNYGYTF.

The V and J genes are TRBV20-1 and TRBJ1-2, with D perhaps matching TRBD1 (5 bases). Germline-derived CDR1 and CDR2 are DFQATT and SNEGSKA (reference sequence). V was clipped by 4 bases and J by 6 bases, with 21 bases between them. The CDR3 extends over 15 amino acids. CDR3 sequence reads: CSAIIARVLRDGYTF. DNA of the CDR3: TGCAGTGCTATCATAGCCAGGGTTTTGAGAGATGGCTACACCTTC.

This clonotype was seen ten or more times. The chain joins TRBV20-1 to TRBJ2-7; D may be TRBD2 (6 bases). Germline loops: CDR1 DFQATT, CDR2 SNEGSKA (reference sequence). Between the trimmed V and J ends, which lost 6 bases and 5 bases, there was a span of 14 bases. This CDR3 spans 12 amino acids. The CDR3 is CSAAEGMNEQYF. CDR3 DNA sequence: TGCAGTGCCGCGGAGGGGATGAACGAGCAGTACTTC.

The rearrangement links TRBV11-2 to TRBJ2-7; D is ambiguous. The CDR3 covers 15 residues. Germline lookup yields CDR1 SGHAT and CDR2 FQNNGV. The ends were cut back, 4 bases at V and 4 bases at J, with 17 bases in the middle. The CDR3 is CASSSTPDPAYEQYF. CDR3 nucleotide sequence: TGTGCCAGCAGCTCCACCCCCGATCCAGCGTACGAGCAGTACTTC.

This clonotype was found many times. The rearrangement links TRBV7-9 to TRBJ2-1, with 7 positions matching TRBD1. CDR1 is SEHNR, CDR2 FQNEAQ, per germline (reference sequence). The length of the CDR3 is 19 residues. Trimming took 5 bases from V and 0 from J; bases not matched to a gene: 16. CDR3 sequence (DNA): TGTGCCAGCAGCCATACTACTCCGACCGGGACAGACTCCTACAATGAGCAGTTCTTC. This encodes CASSHTTPTGTDSYNEQFF.

This clonotype has more than one count but fewer than ten. This chain connects TRBV18 to TRBJ2-5, with 10 bases aligning to TRBD2. The CDR3 is 15 residues long. The ends lost 2 bases at V and 3 bases at J; junction bases unmatched: 3. Germline V gene sequence: CDR1 KGHSH, CDR2 LQKENI. The CDR3 loop is CASSPNSGREETQYF. The CDR3 region has the DNA TGTGCCAGCTCACCAAACAGCGGGAGGGAAGAGACCCAGTACTTC.

The table lists this clonotype with a count of one. At one end, the junction sequence differs from germline, possibly due to a read error. The rearrangement links TRBV28 to TRBJ2-6, with a weak D call TRBD1 (5 bases). This CDR3 contains 17 residues. Germline CDR1 reads MDHEN; CDR2 reads SYDVKM. The DNA of the CDR3 is TGTGCCAGCAGCCAGGGAAAGTTTGTTTCTGGGGACAACGTCCTGACTTTC. This gives the protein CASSQGKFVSGDNVLTF.

Remarks on this clonotype: This may arise from a read error, as a much more abundant clone is one base away. The chain has TRBV30 and TRBJ1-1, with TRBD1 as a possible D gene (5 bases). CDR3 length: 12 residues. Looked up from germline, CDR1 is GTSNPN and CDR2 is SVGIG (reference sequence). The CDR3 DNA reads TGTGCCTGGATTGGGGGGGGGACTGAAGATTTCTTT. Translation gives CAWIGGGTEDFF.

This clonotype was picked up many times. This chain links TRBV4-3 with TRBJ2-2, with 7 bases matching TRBD2. The germline V gene encodes CDR1 LGHNA and CDR2 YSLEER. CDR3 length: 16 residues. The V gene end was trimmed by 1 base and the J gene end by 8 bases; junction bases not matched to a gene: 10. Written as DNA, the CDR3 is TGCGCCAGCAGCCAAGGGACTAGTATCGCCGCGGGGGAGCTGTTTTTT. This sequence encodes CASSQGTSIAAGELFF.

This clonotype was recorded at least ten times. The rearrangement links TRBV5-5 to TRBJ2-7, with 9 positions matching TRBD1. The V and J ends lost 5 bases and 5 bases, in that order; junction bases with no gene match: 8. Germline loops: CDR1 SGHKS, CDR2 YYEKEE (reference sequence). The CDR3 runs to 14 residues. CDR3 sequence (DNA): TGTGCCAGCAGTTGGGGACAGGGAGGGGACGAGCAGTACTTC. It encodes CASSWGQGGDEQYF.

The chain combines TRBV28 with TRBJ1-5, with D uncertain. The CDR3 loop spans 16 amino acids. Germline V gene sequence: CDR1 MDHEN, CDR2 SYDVKM. V was pared by 4 bases and J by 2 bases, with 15 bases between. The CDR3 loop is CASSSGQAARNQPQHF. The CDR3, as DNA: TGTGCCAGCAGTTCCGGCCAGGCGGCTCGCAATCAGCCCCAGCATTTT.